Listed below are T cell receptor beta chains from one sample, sequenced in a study of CD8 T cells in Susac syndrome. TCRdb re-derived calls from the immunoSEQ multiplex PCR reads in MiXCR, one entry per CDR3 protein. The sample includes around 160,000 distinct CDR3 sequences, less than 95% of them seen just once. The sequenced material came from CD4+ T cells from PBMCs. These receptors originate from a human donor with multiple sclerosis. Each CDR3 is given with its conserved first and last residue. Fields, in order: D gene, J gene, CDR3 length, V gene, clone size, CDR3 protein, CDR3 DNA. The D gene is left open where the match is weak. Expanded clones are given a class, and other clones once, few, many or no size at all.

TRBD2	TRBJ2-7	18	TRBV4-2	NA	CASSQAASGRAGGYEQYF	TGTGCCAGCAGCCAAGCGGCTAGCGGGAGGGCCGGGGGATACGAGCAGTACTTC
TRBD1	TRBJ2-1	13	TRBV11-3	NA	CASSPYRGNEQFF	TGTGCCAGCAGCCCCTACAGGGGCAATGAGCAGTTCTTC
NA	TRBJ2-7	12	TRBV19	NA	CASSPGGEEQYF	TGTGCCAGTAGCCCGGGCGGAGAGGAGCAGTACTTC
TRBD1	TRBJ2-5	14	TRBV5-6	NA	CASRGQGVVETQYF	TGTGCCAGCAGGGGACAGGGGGTCGTAGAGACCCAGTACTTC
TRBD1	TRBJ1-1	15	TRBV29-1	NA	CSVSGTGGYHTEAFF	TGCAGCGTCTCCGGGACAGGGGGCTATCACACTGAAGCTTTCTTT
TRBD1	TRBJ2-1	13	TRBV25-1	NA	CASKRQGGNEQFF	TGTGCCAGCAAGAGACAGGGGGGCAATGAGCAGTTCTTC
NA	TRBJ2-7	11	TRBV28	NA	CASRTFYEQYF	TGTGCCAGCCGTACCTTCTACGAGCAGTACTTC
NA	TRBJ2-5	14	TRBV18	NA	CASSLQNRRETQYF	TGTGCCAGCTCACTTCAAAACAGGAGGGAGACCCAGTACTTC
TRBD1	TRBJ2-3	15	TRBV7-8	NA	CASSLYGQGVDTQYF	TGTGCCAGCAGCTTATACGGACAGGGTGTAGATACGCAGTATTTT
NA	TRBJ2-2	13	TRBV20-1	NA	CSARTGYAGELFF	TGCAGTGCTAGAACAGGGTACGCCGGGGAGCTGTTTTTT
NA	TRBJ2-1	16	TRBV6-5	NA	CASSYGGTSSYNEQFF	TGTGCCAGCAGTTACGGAGGGACCAGCTCCTACAATGAGCAGTTCTTC
NA	TRBJ2-5	12	TRBV12-3/TRBV12-4	NA	CASSSQLETQYF	TGTGCCAGCAGTTCGCAGCTCGAGACCCAGTACTTC
TRBD1	TRBJ1-2	13	TRBV12-5	NA	CASGRDRAYGYTF	TGTGCTAGTGGCCGGGACAGGGCCTATGGCTACACCTTC
NA	TRBJ1-4	16	TRBV23-1	once	CASSHRHNFSDEKLFF	TGCGCCAGCAGTCACCGGCATAATTTCTCGGATGAAAAACTGTTTTTT
NA	TRBJ1-1	18	TRBV28	NA	CASRVRVQGRVWNTEAFF	TGTGCCAGCAGGGTAAGGGTTCAGGGACGGGTGTGGAACACTGAAGCTTTCTTT
NA	TRBJ1-1	12	TRBV23-1	NA	CASPIGRTEAFF	TGCGCCAGCCCAATCGGAAGGACTGAAGCTTTCTTT
TRBD2	TRBJ2-2	13	TRBV4-2	NA	CASSGGRAGELFF	TGTGCCAGCAGCGGCGGGAGGGCCGGGGAGCTGTTTTTT
NA	TRBJ1-1	15	TRBV28	NA	CATRRPQGTLAEAFF	TGTGCCACCCGGAGGCCACAGGGCACCCTCGCGGAAGCTTTCTTT
TRBD2	TRBJ2-3	16	TRBV7-2	NA	CASSLGALAGGDTQYF	TGTGCCAGCAGCTTAGGGGCTCTAGCGGGCGGGGATACGCAGTATTTT
NA	TRBJ1-2	15	TRBV18	once	CASSQTGGQSYGYTF	TGTGCCAGCTCACAGACAGGCGGCCAAAGCTATGGCTACACCTTC
NA	TRBJ1-1	10	TRBV12-3/TRBV12-4	once	CASKGTEAFF	TGTGCCAGCAAGGGGACTGAAGCTTTCTTT
NA	TRBJ1-5	15	TRBV20-1	NA	CSARLGSHSEQPQHF	TGCAGTGCTAGACTCGGATCACATTCTGAGCAGCCCCAGCATTTT
NA	TRBJ2-7	15	TRBV5-1	NA	CASSFHPGEGYEQYF	TGCGCCAGCAGCTTCCACCCAGGGGAAGGATACGAGCAGTACTTC
NA	TRBJ2-1	12	TRBV12-3/TRBV12-4	once	CASSFRHNEQFF	TGTGCCAGCAGCTTCCGACACAATGAGCAGTTCTTC
NA	TRBJ2-1	12	TRBV30	NA	CAWSFLGDEQFF	TGTGCCTGGAGTTTTCTGGGCGATGAGCAGTTCTTC
NA	TRBJ1-1	16	TRBV5-1	NA	CASSQGKAGGRTEAFF	TGCGCCAGCAGCCAGGGCAAAGCGGGGGGCCGCACTGAAGCTTTCTTT
TRBD1	TRBJ2-6	14	TRBV5-1	NA	CASSVQGAANVLTF	TGCGCCAGCAGCGTACAGGGGGCCGCCAACGTCCTGACTTTC
NA	TRBJ2-2	13	TRBV4-2	NA	CASSQEVTGELFF	TGTGCCAGCAGCCAAGAGGTTACCGGGGAGCTGTTTTTT
TRBD1	TRBJ1-1	14	TRBV30	NA	CAWTPGGGYTEAFF	TGTGCCTGGACCCCGGGAGGGGGCTACACTGAAGCTTTCTTT
NA	TRBJ2-7	14	TRBV7-9	NA	CASSLFSGTYEQYF	TGTGCCAGCAGCTTATTCTCAGGAACCTACGAGCAGTACTTC
NA	TRBJ1-5	14	TRBV12-3/TRBV12-4	NA	CASSDRVGNQPQHF	TGTGCCAGCAGTGACCGTGTGGGCAATCAGCCCCAGCATTTT
NA	TRBJ2-1	16	TRBV2	once	CASSEILATTYNEQFF	TGTGCCAGCAGTGAAATTTTAGCGACTACCTACAATGAGCAGTTCTTC
NA	TRBJ2-2	15	TRBV25-1	NA	CASSEYRSATGELFF	TGTGCCAGCAGTGAATATAGGTCAGCCACCGGGGAGCTGTTTTTT
TRBD2	TRBJ2-7	17	TRBV3-1	NA	CASSPVGSGRVGYEQYF	TGTGCCAGCAGCCCCGTTGGCAGCGGGAGGGTTGGATACGAGCAGTACTTC
NA	TRBJ2-7	11	TRBV20-1	NA	CSATQSVEQYF	TGCAGTGCTACACAGTCGGTCGAGCAGTACTTC
NA	TRBJ1-2	12	TRBV29-1	NA	CSVEAERYGYTF	TGCAGCGTTGAGGCCGAACGCTATGGCTACACCTTC
NA	TRBJ1-1	14	TRBV6-5	NA	CASSYIRGGTEAFF	TGTGCCAGCAGTTACATTAGGGGCGGCACTGAAGCTTTCTTT
NA	TRBJ2-3	15	TRBV7-2	NA	CASSSIAASPDTQYF	TGTGCCAGCAGCTCTATAGCGGCCTCCCCAGATACGCAGTATTTT
TRBD2	TRBJ2-7	15	TRBV27	NA	CASSLSSGGSYEQYF	TGTGCCAGCAGTTTATCTAGCGGGGGCTCCTACGAGCAGTACTTC
NA	TRBJ2-7	11	TRBV20-1	NA	CSAREVYEQYF	TGCAGTGCTAGAGAAGTCTACGAGCAGTACTTC
TRBD2	TRBJ2-2	16	TRBV7-3	NA	CASSLLAGTNTGELFF	TGTGCCAGCAGCTTACTAGCGGGAACGAACACCGGGGAGCTGTTTTTT
NA	TRBJ2-7	11	TRBV12-3/TRBV12-4	NA	CASSSGTEQYF	TGTGCCAGCAGTTCCGGGACCGAGCAGTACTTC
TRBD2	TRBJ2-2	15	TRBV3-1	NA	CASSGLAANTGELFF	TGTGCCAGCTCCGGACTAGCGGCAAACACCGGGGAGCTGTTTTTT
NA	TRBJ1-1	16	TRBV5-1	NA	CASSLGIWTGNTEAFF	TGCGCCAGCAGCTTGGGGATCTGGACGGGGAACACTGAAGCTTTCTTT
TRBD1	TRBJ1-2	14	TRBV29-1	NA	CSVEVQTGSYGYTF	TGCAGCGTCGAAGTTCAGACAGGGAGCTATGGCTACACCTTC
NA	TRBJ1-5	14	TRBV15	NA	CATSRDTGPQPQHF	TGTGCCACCAGCAGAGACACGGGCCCTCAGCCCCAGCATTTT
TRBD2	TRBJ2-1	16	TRBV7-3	NA	CASSPGTSGPYNEQFF	TGTGCCAGCAGCCCCGGGACTAGCGGGCCCTACAATGAGCAGTTCTTC
TRBD2	TRBJ2-1	17	TRBV6-2/TRBV6-3	NA	CASSYYGLAGWVNEQFF	TGTGCCAGCAGTTACTATGGCCTAGCGGGATGGGTCAATGAGCAGTTCTTC
NA	TRBJ1-2	13	TRBV9	NA	CASSVQGLSGYTF	TGTGCCAGCAGCGTACAGGGGTTAAGTGGCTACACCTTC
TRBD2	TRBJ2-7	15	TRBV7-2	NA	CASSFGWSGSREQYF	TGTGCCAGCAGCTTCGGTTGGAGCGGGAGTAGGGAGCAGTACTTC
NA	TRBJ1-1	12	TRBV6-2/TRBV6-3	NA	CASGYGNTEAFF	TGTGCCAGCGGATACGGGAACACTGAAGCTTTCTTT
NA	TRBJ1-2	13	TRBV5-6	NA	CASFHSFGYGYTF	TGTGCCAGCTTCCACAGTTTCGGCTATGGCTACACCTTC
NA	TRBJ1-1	14	TRBV5-1	NA	CASSLSGVDTEAFF	TGCGCCAGCAGCTTGTCAGGGGTAGACACTGAAGCTTTCTTT
NA	TRBJ2-1	15	TRBV18	NA	CASSLSYRTGNEQFF	TGTGCCAGCTCACTCTCCTACAGAACTGGGAATGAGCAGTTCTTC
TRBD1	TRBJ2-3	14	TRBV6-1	NA	CASRAGTGADTQYF	TGTGCCAGCAGGGCCGGGACAGGGGCAGATACGCAGTATTTT
TRBD1	TRBJ2-7	12	TRBV25-1	NA	CASTGTGVEQYF	TGTGCCAGCACAGGGACAGGTGTCGAGCAGTACTTC
TRBD2	TRBJ2-2	17	TRBV20-1	once	CSASFLAGGPRTGELFF	TGCAGTGCTAGTTTTTTAGCGGGAGGGCCGAGGACCGGGGAGCTGTTTTTT
TRBD1	TRBJ1-1	15	TRBV19	NA	CASSTGQQGRTEAFF	TGTGCCAGTAGTACCGGCCAACAGGGGAGGACTGAAGCTTTCTTT
NA	TRBJ2-1	13	TRBV7-2	NA	CAILTPVHNEQFF	TGTGCCATCCTCACCCCCGTGCACAATGAGCAGTTCTTC